This T cell receptor (beta chain) derives from a study of blood T cell repertoires in COVID-19. Sequencing used immunoSEQ multiplex PCR; TCRdb keeps in-frame clones, though not all of them. The table records 130,000 or so clones, about 84% of them present only once. The CDR3 sequence is 15 residues long. The junction had 2 bases not matched to a gene; V was cut back by 2 bases and J by 1 base. Germline lookup yields CDR1 MNHEY and CDR2 SVGEGT. Sequencing was done on a sample of peripheral blood. The chain carries TRBV6-2 or TRBV6-3 and TRBJ2-4, with 7 bases fitting TRBD2. This TCR derives from a woman aged 55-70 years with acute or convalescent COVID-19. The CDR3 protein is CASSYGGGAKNIQYF. CDR3 DNA: TGTGCCAGCAGTTACGGGGGAGGGGCCAAAAACATTCAGTACTTC.